The TCR beta chain under discussion was sequenced for a study of T cells expressing NK-cell markers. Across the whole study: Eight donors were sequenced, of whom seven were HCMV-seropositive, while the remaining one was HCMV-seronegative.

General observations from the study: Dominant NKG2C+ clonotype frequencies of roughly 1.0-7.5% of CD8+ T cells were measured in more than 5 donors. Similarly, these clonotypes led the CD3+CD56-NKG2C+ fraction as well in a handful of donors.

For TCR beta, cDNA was produced by 5'RACE template switching with UMIs. TCRdb reanalyzed the 5' RACE reads and collapses them to one entry per CDR3 protein, without DNA. Its clone listing holds about 30,000 distinct CDR3 sequences. As concerns this clonotype: Its antigen is unidentified.

Germline V gene data show CDR1 as SGHRS and CDR2 as YFSETQ. This CDR3 is built from 14 residues. The chain links TRBV5-1 to TRBJ2-1; TCRdb's assignment of TRBD1 cannot be checked, as there is no DNA. The TCR originated in a woman between 18 and 69 years old in good health. The sample taken for sequencing was blood T cells: a sorted CD56 or NKG2C T cell subset, CD4+ or CD8+ T cells, or bulk PBMC T cells (not recorded which). The CDR3 sequence is CASSARQGAGEQFF.